The rows below give T cell receptor beta chains drawn from one sample of a study of graft-versus-host responses after intestinal transplantation. No antigen is known for these receptors. Libraries were prepared by immunoSEQ multiplex PCR; TCRdb keeps only in-frame clonotypes and omits some of them. The sample yields 95,000 to 110,000 clones, approximately 94% seen once. Source: unstimulated CD8+ T cells sorted from spleen or lymph node cells, taken before intestinal transplant. The receptor source for this set is a human donor who received an intestinal transplant. The CDR3 runs from the conserved cysteine through the conserved F or W. D genes are given only for firm matches. Expanded clones are given a class, and other clones once, few, many or no size at all.

D	J	V	size	CDR3	DNA
.	TRBJ2-7	TRBV18	.	CASSRTYEQYF	TGTGCCAGCTCTCGCACCTACGAGCAGTACTTC
TRBD2	TRBJ2-5	TRBV10-3	.	CAISRGGGETQYF	TGTGCCATCAGTCGGGGGGGTGGAGAGACCCAGTACTTC
.	TRBJ1-1	TRBV5-6	.	CASSRAGVGTEAFF	TGTGCCAGCAGCCGCGCCGGGGTTGGCACTGAAGCTTTCTTT
.	TRBJ1-2	TRBV7-9	.	CASSPLGQSFFYGYTF	TGTGCCAGCAGCCCCCTAGGGCAGAGTTTCTTTTATGGCTACACCTTC
TRBD1	TRBJ2-2	TRBV7-3	.	CASSVTGAGELFF	TGTGCCAGCAGCGTTACAGGGGCCGGGGAGCTGTTTTTT
.	TRBJ2-1	TRBV27	.	CASSPFKGNEQFF	TGTGCCAGCAGCCCCTTTAAGGGGAATGAGCAGTTCTTC
.	TRBJ1-1	TRBV19	.	CASSILVGGTEAFF	TGTGCCAGTAGTATTCTAGTAGGTGGCACTGAAGCTTTCTTT
.	TRBJ2-7	TRBV6-1	few	CANGGNYYEQYF	TGTGCCAACGGGGGTAACTACTACGAGCAGTACTTC
TRBD2	TRBJ2-1	TRBV7-3	.	CASSLNGGYNEQFF	TGTGCCAGCAGCTTAAACGGGGGGTACAATGAGCAGTTCTTC
.	TRBJ2-7	TRBV19	.	CASSLYDSSYEQYF	TGTGCCAGTTCGCTCTACGACAGCTCCTACGAGCAGTACTTC
.	TRBJ1-2	TRBV20-1	.	CSAGEGHGYTF	TGCAGTGCTGGGGAGGGTCATGGCTACACCTTC
.	TRBJ2-3	TRBV5-4	.	CASSLIEDTQYF	TGTGCCAGCAGCCTCATTGAGGATACGCAGTATTTT
TRBD1	TRBJ1-5	TRBV5-1	.	CASGSLDRVQPQHF	TGCGCCAGCGGCTCCTTGGACAGGGTACAACCCCAGCATTTT
.	TRBJ2-7	TRBV12-2	once	CASRFVHPTRDSGTGFTYEQYF	TGTGCAAGTCGCTTCGTTCACCCGACTCGAGATTCAGGGACAGGATTTACCTACGAGCAGTACTTC
.	TRBJ2-7	TRBV30	.	CAWSPSSSYEQYF	TGTGCCTGGAGCCCTTCGAGCTCCTACGAGCAGTACTTC
.	TRBJ2-3	TRBV2	.	CASSGWGFGTDTQYF	TGTGCCAGCAGTGGTTGGGGGTTCGGCACAGATACGCAGTATTTT
.	TRBJ2-5	TRBV6-5	.	CATGIEGWGETQYF	TGTGCCACCGGTATCGAGGGATGGGGGGAGACCCAGTACTTC
.	TRBJ2-1	TRBV29-1	.	CSVEKDSPEQFF	TGCAGCGTTGAAAAGGACAGCCCCGAGCAGTTCTTC